Listed here are 10 T cell receptor beta chains from one sample, sequenced in a study of OX40 agonist ivuxolimab in advanced cancers. Data came from immunoSEQ multiplex PCR; TCRdb stores just in-frame clones and leaves some out. Of tens of thousands of clones in the sample, around 84% are singletons; the top ten hold around 7.8%. The sample was CD4+ or CD8+ T cells sorted from blood, taken in a trial of the OX40 agonist ivuxolimab. The source of these receptors is an adult with an advanced solid tumor such as melanoma, head and neck, liver or kidney cancer.

This chain connects TRBV7-8 to TRBJ1-2; D unresolved. Germline assignment: CDR1 SGHVS and CDR2 FQNEAQ. Deletions cut 1 base from V and 4 bases from J, with 13 bases between. The CDR3 has 15 residues. The CDR3 is CASSLGPTYAYGYTF. CDR3 DNA sequence: TGTGCCAGCAGCTTAGGGCCGACATATGCCTATGGCTACACCTTC.

The genes are TRBV5-1 and TRBJ2-1, with D perhaps matching TRBD2 (6 bases). V was clipped by 4 bases and J by 9 bases, with 17 bases between them. The germline CDR1 and CDR2 sequences are SGHRS and YFSETQ. CDR3 length: 14 residues. The CDR3 loop is CASSPPHGGSEQFF. CDR3 coding DNA: TGCGCCAGCAGCCCACCCCACGGGGGTAGTGAGCAGTTCTTC.

The sample holds one count of this clone. The chain has TRBV19 and TRBJ1-1, with 8 bases identical to TRBD1. CDR1 LNHDA and CDR2 SQIVND come from the germline V gene (reference sequence). After removal of 3 bases from V and 3 bases from J, the junction contained 6 bases not matched to a gene. This CDR3 is 15 amino acids long. The CDR3 protein is CASSMYTGGYTEAFF. As DNA, the CDR3 is TGTGCCAGTAGTATGTATACAGGGGGGTACACTGAAGCTTTCTTT.

The V and J genes are TRBV14 and TRBJ1-6; TRBD1 might be the D (5 bases). The CDR3 is 15 residues long. V was cut by 4 bases and J by 8 bases, with 15 bases left in between. CDR1 is SGHDN, CDR2 FVKESK, per germline. CDR3 nucleotide sequence: TGTGCCAGCAGCCCCGGGGGAGGGGTTTATTCACCCCTCCACTTT. The encoded protein is CASSPGGGVYSPLHF. Full variable domain (rest looked up from reference TRBV14 and TRBJ1-6): EAGVTQFPSHSVIEKGQTVTLRCDPISGHDNLYWYRRVMGKEIKFLLHFVKESKQDESGMPNNRFLAERTGGTYSTLKVQPAELEDSGVYFCASSPGGGVYSPLHFGNGTRLTVT.

V usage is TRBV5-1 and J usage is TRBJ1-1; tentative D call: TRBD1 (6 bases). Germline V gene data show CDR1 as SGHRS and CDR2 as YFSETQ. There are 14 residues in the CDR3. V lost 4 bases and J lost 1, with 11 bases in between. CDR3 protein: CASSGRDTNTEAFF. CDR3 DNA: TGCGCCAGCAGCGGCCGGGACACGAACACTGAAGCTTTCTTT.

CDR3 DNA: TGTGCCAGCACCACCCAGCCGGTGGTGGCCTACGAGCAGTACTTC. Translated: CASTTQPVVAYEQYF. The rearrangement joins TRBV2 to TRBJ2-7; D is uncertain. V lost 7 bases and J lost 2, with 18 bases in between. This CDR3 spans 15 amino acids. CDR1 SNHLY and CDR2 FYNNEI come from the germline V gene.

The chain joins TRBV19 to TRBJ2-1, with D tentatively TRBD2 (5 bases). The germline V and J ends were trimmed by 3 bases and 0 bases, with 6 bases remaining between them. CDR1 is LNHDA, CDR2 SQIVND, per germline (reference sequence). The CDR3 extends over 14 amino acids. Written as DNA, the CDR3 is TGTGCCAGTAGTATCAGCGGCTCCTACAATGAGCAGTTCTTC. It codes for CASSISGSYNEQFF.

V gene TRBV7-9 combines with J gene TRBJ2-7; 15 bases fit TRBD2. The V gene end was trimmed by 4 bases and the J gene end by 5 bases; junction bases not matched to a gene: 15. Per germline, CDR1 SEHNR and CDR2 FQNEAQ (reference sequence). The CDR3 runs 19 residues. CDR3: CASSSSGTSGGTFLNEQYF. In DNA, the CDR3 is TGTGCCAGCAGCTCCTCCGGGACTAGCGGGGGGACGTTTCTCAACGAGCAGTACTTC.

The rearrangement links TRBV5-1 to TRBJ1-2, with 7 bases matching TRBD1. The CDR3 extends over 14 amino acids. CDR1 is SGHRS, CDR2 YFSETQ, per germline. J lost 8 bases, V lost 3 bases, and 10 bases had no gene match. CDR3 DNA sequence: TGCGCCAGCAGCTCACCCGGGACAGAGATCGGCTACACCTTC. Protein sequence: CASSSPGTEIGYTF.

This clone was observed once. DNA for the CDR3: TGTGCCAGCAGCTCAAGCGGGAGGGCCTCCGCCAATGAGCAGTTCTTC. Encoded protein: CASSSSGRASANEQFF. This chain connects TRBV7-9 to TRBJ2-1, with 10 bases aligning to TRBD2. This CDR3 contains 16 residues. The trim removed 4 bases at V and 6 bases at J, leaving 9 bases unmatched. Germline V gene lookup returns CDR1 SEHNR and CDR2 FQNEAQ (reference sequence).